This entry features one TCR beta chain sequence. Its target is not known. A second PCR, run for about 7 to 11 cycles, used a sample-barcoded 5' primer plus a J-beta primer mix. TCRdb redid the calling of the 5' RACE reads with MiXCR, one entry per CDR3 protein. The sample carries roughly 1.5 million distinct CDR3 sequences, less than 45% recorded once. The sample originates from a study of blood T cells in healthy people across ages. Study in general: About one barcoded beta molecule per two T cells came from capture by template switching. Findings and limits, study-wide: One million T cells yielded diversity estimates that were considered underestimates. The donors' CMV status was not determined, possibly confounding changes in expanded clonotypes.

The individuals who served as donors were healthy Caucasians living in Russia, aged roughly 6 to 100. The CDR3 length is 14 residues. V lost 6 bases, J lost 7 bases, and 10 bases stayed unmatched. Germline V lookup: CDR1 SQVTM, CDR2 ANQGSEA. This clonotype was obtained from a woman aged 18 to 35 in good health. The V and J genes are TRBV29-1 and TRBJ2-7; 12 bases align to TRBD2. Sequencing was carried out using blood. Here the CDR3 reads CSVASGRAPNEQYF. CDR3 DNA sequence: TGCAGCGTGGCTAGCGGGAGGGCCCCCAATGAGCAGTACTTC.